This T cell receptor (beta chain) was captured by sequencing in a study of immune cell composition in non-small cell lung cancer. Clones were read by immunoSEQ multiplex PCR, and TCRdb kept only the in-frame ones, dropping some. The sample includes 8,000 or so clones, approximately 68% of them seen just once. Per the germline V gene, CDR1 is SGHKS and CDR2 is YYEKEE (reference sequence). V lost 4 bases and J 0 bases, leaving 11 bases between the germline ends. This CDR3 has 14 amino acids. The gene calls are TRBV5-5 and TRBJ2-7, with D maybe TRBD1 (5 bases). Sequenced: lung tumor tissue. This receptor was identified in a human donor with non-small cell lung cancer. The CDR3 DNA is TGTGCCAGCAGCCAGCAGGGTCTCTCCTACGAGCAGTACTTC. It codes for CASSQQGLSYEQYF.